One T cell receptor (beta chain) is described in this entry. The data stem from a study of blood T cell repertoires in COVID-19. Some clones are missing from TCRdb's copy, which holds only in-frame ones; the method was immunoSEQ multiplex PCR. The sample yields 250,000 to 350,000 clones, roughly 90% seen once. The CDR3 totals 15 residues. Germline trimming cut 6 bases from V and 6 bases from J; bases unmatched to any gene: 9. Germline V gene lookup returns CDR1 LNHDA and CDR2 SQIVND (reference sequence). Individuals aged roughly 18 to 95 years were recruited from about two dozen US areas. The genes are TRBV19 and TRBJ1-5; 9 bases map to TRBD1. The sequence derives from a woman aged 25 to 39 who had recovered from COVID-19. Sequencing was performed on PBMCs or T cells enriched from blood (not recorded which). The CDR3 sequence is CASSSLQTGGQPQHF. In nucleotides, the CDR3 is TGTGCCAGTAGCAGTTTACAGACAGGGGGTCAGCCCCAGCATTTT.